A single sample is the source of the 10 T cell receptor beta chains below, sequenced in a study of beta chain features in type 1 diabetes listed by TCRdb under 2018. The receptor library was made with the immunoSEQ multiplex PCR assay. The High Capacity cDNA Reverse Transcription Kit was used to reverse transcribe all of the isolated RNA, meaning that expressed TCRB transcripts were what got sequenced. TCRdb took this table from immuneACCESS and kept in-frame rearrangements with V and J called. Such tables lack part of the clones; where checked against another copy, unresolved V genes explain under half of the gap, and the rest is unexplained. In all, the sample holds about 620,000 clones, and roughly a sixth of those were seen once. The top ten clonotypes cover 0.09% to 0.095% of the sample. The source material was naive CD4+ T cells from blood. In light of the paper, this sample's cell subset or site label describes: true naive CD4+ T cells. The receptors shown here come from a man between 18 and 29 years old in good health.

This clone turned up a few times. The chain carries TRBV5-1 and TRBJ2-5, with TRBD1 matching 8 bases. V shed 5 bases, J shed 3 bases, and the junction held 12 bases outside the gene matches. The germline V gene encodes CDR1 SGHRS and CDR2 YFSETQ. The length of the CDR3 is 16 residues. The CDR3 sequence: CASRVVPWTGKETQYF. CDR3 DNA: TGCGCCAGCAGGGTTGTTCCGTGGACAGGGAAAGAGACCCAGTACTTC.

This clone was counted a few times. V usage is TRBV5-1 and J usage is TRBJ2-7, with 7 bases that match TRBD2. Germline V gene data show CDR1 as SGHRS and CDR2 as YFSETQ. CDR3 length equals 14 residues. V was clipped by 0 bases and J by 3 bases; unmatched bases: 3. CDR3 in DNA: TGCGCCAGCAGCTTGGCGAGGGACTACTACGAGCAGTACTTC. It specifies CASSLARDYYEQYF.

This clone occurred a few times. V and J are TRBV5-1 and TRBJ2-3, with 14 bases lining up with TRBD2. Per germline, CDR1 SGHRS and CDR2 YFSETQ. CDR3 length: 20 residues. J was trimmed by 0 bases and V by 4 bases; bases with no gene match: 13. CDR3 protein: CASSIRLTSGRAASTDTQYF. CDR3 in DNA: TGCGCCAGCAGCATTCGACTGACTAGCGGGAGGGCAGCTAGCACAGATACGCAGTATTTT. The whole variable domain, filled in from reference TRBV5-1 and TRBJ2-3, reads KAGVTQTPRYLIKTRGQQVTLSCSPISGHRSVSWYQQTPGQGLQFLFEYFSETQRNKGNFPGRFSGRQFSNSRSEMNVSTLELGDSALYLCASSIRLTSGRAASTDTQYFGPGTRLTVL.

In regard to this clone: The junction differs from germline at one of its ends, possibly a read error. The V gene is TRBV6-5, the J gene TRBJ2-7; 12 nucleotides match TRBD2. From germline, CDR1 is MNHEY and CDR2 SVGAGI. The length of the CDR3 is 15 residues. The CDR3: CASKLDTSGRPHLSF. The CDR3 region has the DNA TGTGCCAGCAAGTTAGATACTAGCGGGAGGCCCCATCTCTCCTTC.

Only a few counts were recorded for this clone. The rearrangement links TRBV5-1 to TRBJ2-7; D gene ambiguous. Trimming shortened V by 0 bases and J by 2 bases, and 6 bases separated the two germline ends. Germline values: CDR1 SGHRS, CDR2 YFSETQ. The CDR3 sequence is 13 residues long. The CDR3 loop reads CASSLVGTYEQYF. DNA for the CDR3: TGCGCCAGCAGCTTGGTTGGGACCTACGAGCAGTACTTC.

The CDR3 nucleotides read TGTGCCAGTAGTAGCCGCGGGGGTGCAGATACGCAGTATTTT. It codes for CASSSRGGADTQYF. This chain uses TRBV19 with TRBJ2-3; 7 bases map to TRBD2. CDR3 length: 14 residues. After removal of 4 bases from V and 4 bases from J, the junction contained 5 bases not matched to a gene. Looked up from germline, CDR1 is LNHDA and CDR2 is SQIVND (reference sequence).

The V call is TRBV18, the J call TRBJ2-7; maybe TRBD2 (5 bases). This CDR3 contains 15 residues. CDR1 is KGHSH and CDR2 is LQKENI in the germline V gene. Trimming removed 2 bases at V and 0 bases at J, with 11 bases between. The CDR3 DNA sequence: TGTGCCAGCTCACCATCGGAGGCGTACTCCTACGAGCAGTACTTC. It translates to CASSPSEAYSYEQYF.

The rearrangement links TRBV20-1 to TRBJ1-1; D is unresolved. The V gene lost 6 bases and the J gene lost 6 bases, with 8 bases spanning the gap. CDR3 length equals 10 residues. Per the germline V gene, CDR1 is DFQATT and CDR2 is SNEGSKA (reference sequence). CDR3 sequence: CSAQDPEAFF. The CDR3, as DNA: TGCAGTGCCCAGGACCCTGAAGCTTTCTTT.

The rearrangement uses TRBV9 and TRBJ1-4; TRBD1 aligns across 7 bases. With V trimmed by 2 bases and J by 3 bases, 4 bases remained unmatched. The germline V gene has CDR1 SGDLS and CDR2 YYNGEE. The CDR3 sequence is 15 residues long. CDR3 sequence (DNA): TGTGCCAGCAGCGTGGCACAGGGGTCTAATGAAAAACTGTTTTTT. Translation: CASSVAQGSNEKLFF.

This clone was counted a few times. This chain joins TRBV5-1 and TRBJ2-3, with TRBD2 matching 10 bases. CDR1 SGHRS and CDR2 YFSETQ come from the germline V gene. The CDR3 runs to 17 residues. V trimming: 3 bases; J trimming: 4 bases; junction bases outside the gene matches: 11. The CDR3 region is CASSWAPSGRSADTQYF. CDR3 nucleotides: TGCGCCAGCAGCTGGGCCCCTAGCGGGAGAAGCGCAGATACGCAGTATTTT.